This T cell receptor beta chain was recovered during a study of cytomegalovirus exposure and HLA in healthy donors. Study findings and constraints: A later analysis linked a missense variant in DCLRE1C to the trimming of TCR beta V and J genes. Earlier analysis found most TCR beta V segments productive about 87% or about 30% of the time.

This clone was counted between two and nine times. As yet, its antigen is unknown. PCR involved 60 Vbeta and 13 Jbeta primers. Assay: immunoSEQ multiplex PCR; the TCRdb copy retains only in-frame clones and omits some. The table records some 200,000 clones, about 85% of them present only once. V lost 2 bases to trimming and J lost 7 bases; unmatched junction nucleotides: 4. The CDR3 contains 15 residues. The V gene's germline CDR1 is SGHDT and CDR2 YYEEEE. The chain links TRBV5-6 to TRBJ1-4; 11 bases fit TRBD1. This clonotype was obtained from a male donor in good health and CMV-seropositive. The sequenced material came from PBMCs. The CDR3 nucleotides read TGTGCCAGCAGCTTATCCGGGACAGGGGGTGAAAAACTGTTTTTT. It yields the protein CASSLSGTGGEKLFF. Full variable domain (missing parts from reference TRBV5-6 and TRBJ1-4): DAGVTQSPTHLIKTRGQQVTLRCSPKSGHDTVSWYQQALGQGPQFIFQYYEEEERQRGNFPDRFSGHQFPNYSSELNVNALLLGDSALYLCASSLSGTGGEKLFFGSGTQLSVL.